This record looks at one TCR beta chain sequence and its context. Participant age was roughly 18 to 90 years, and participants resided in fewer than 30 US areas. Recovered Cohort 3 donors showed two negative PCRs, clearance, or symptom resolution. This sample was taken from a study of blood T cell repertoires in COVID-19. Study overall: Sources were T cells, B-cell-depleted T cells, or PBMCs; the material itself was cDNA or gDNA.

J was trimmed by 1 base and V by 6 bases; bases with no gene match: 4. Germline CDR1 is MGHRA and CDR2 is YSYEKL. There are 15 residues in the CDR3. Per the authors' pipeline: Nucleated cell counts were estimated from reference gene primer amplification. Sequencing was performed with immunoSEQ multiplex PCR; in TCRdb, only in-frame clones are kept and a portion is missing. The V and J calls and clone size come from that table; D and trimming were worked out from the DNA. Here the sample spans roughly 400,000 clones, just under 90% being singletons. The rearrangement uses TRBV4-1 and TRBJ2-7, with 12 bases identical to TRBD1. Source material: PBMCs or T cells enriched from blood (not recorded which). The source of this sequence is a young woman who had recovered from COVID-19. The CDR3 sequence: CASSQGQGASYEQYF. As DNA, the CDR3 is TGCGCCAGCAGTCAGGGACAGGGGGCGTCCTACGAGCAGTACTTC.